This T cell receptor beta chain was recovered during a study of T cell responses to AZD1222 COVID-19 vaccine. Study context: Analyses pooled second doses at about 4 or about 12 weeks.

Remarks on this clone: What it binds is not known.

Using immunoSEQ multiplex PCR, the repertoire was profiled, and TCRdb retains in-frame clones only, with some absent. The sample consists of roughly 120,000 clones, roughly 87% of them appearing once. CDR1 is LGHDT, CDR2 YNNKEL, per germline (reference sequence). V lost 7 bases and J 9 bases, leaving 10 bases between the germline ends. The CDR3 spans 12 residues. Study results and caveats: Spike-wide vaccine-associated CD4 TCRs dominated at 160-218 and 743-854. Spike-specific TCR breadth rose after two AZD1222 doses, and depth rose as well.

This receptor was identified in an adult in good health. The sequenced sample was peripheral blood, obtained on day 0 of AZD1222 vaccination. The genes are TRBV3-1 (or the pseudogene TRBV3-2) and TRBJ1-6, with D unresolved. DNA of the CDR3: TGTGCCAGCAATAGAGGAATTTCACCCCTCCACTTT. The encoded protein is CASNRGISPLHF.